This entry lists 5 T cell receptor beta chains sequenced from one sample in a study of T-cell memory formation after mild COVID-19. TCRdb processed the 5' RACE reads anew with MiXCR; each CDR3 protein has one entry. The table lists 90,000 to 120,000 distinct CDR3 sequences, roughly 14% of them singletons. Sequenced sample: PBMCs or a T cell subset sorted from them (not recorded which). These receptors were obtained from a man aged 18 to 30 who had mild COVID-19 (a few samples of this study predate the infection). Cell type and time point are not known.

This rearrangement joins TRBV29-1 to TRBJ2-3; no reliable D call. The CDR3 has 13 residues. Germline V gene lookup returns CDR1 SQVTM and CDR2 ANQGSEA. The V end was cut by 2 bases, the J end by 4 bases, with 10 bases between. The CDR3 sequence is CSVEFLGPDTQYF. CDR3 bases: TGCAGCGTTGAATTTCTGGGCCCAGATACGCAGTATTTT.

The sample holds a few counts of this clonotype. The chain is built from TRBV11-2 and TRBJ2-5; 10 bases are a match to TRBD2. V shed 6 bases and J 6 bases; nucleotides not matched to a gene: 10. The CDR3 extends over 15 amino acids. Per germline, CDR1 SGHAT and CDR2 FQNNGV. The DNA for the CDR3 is TGTGCCAGCAGAACCAGCGGGGGGGCCGGTCAGACCCAGTACTTC. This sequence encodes CASRTSGGAGQTQYF.

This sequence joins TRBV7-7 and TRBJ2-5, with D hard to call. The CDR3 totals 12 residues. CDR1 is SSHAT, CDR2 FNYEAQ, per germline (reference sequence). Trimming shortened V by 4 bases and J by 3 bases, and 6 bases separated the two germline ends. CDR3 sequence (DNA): TGTGCCAGCAGCTCGACAAAAGAGACCCAGTACTTC. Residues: CASSSTKETQYF.

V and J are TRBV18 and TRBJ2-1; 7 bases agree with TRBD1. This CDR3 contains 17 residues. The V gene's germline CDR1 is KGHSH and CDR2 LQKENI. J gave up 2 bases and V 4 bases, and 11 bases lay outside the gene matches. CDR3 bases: TGTGCCAGCTCACTAAAAATTGACAGGGACCCCTACAATGAGCAGTTCTTC. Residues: CASSLKIDRDPYNEQFF.

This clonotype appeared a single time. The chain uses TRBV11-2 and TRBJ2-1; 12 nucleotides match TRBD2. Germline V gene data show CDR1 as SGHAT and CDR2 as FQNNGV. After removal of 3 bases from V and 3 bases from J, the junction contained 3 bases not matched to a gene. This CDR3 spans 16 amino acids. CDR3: CASSFTSGGYYNEQFF. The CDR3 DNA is TGTGCCAGCAGCTTTACTAGCGGGGGGTACTACAATGAGCAGTTCTTC.